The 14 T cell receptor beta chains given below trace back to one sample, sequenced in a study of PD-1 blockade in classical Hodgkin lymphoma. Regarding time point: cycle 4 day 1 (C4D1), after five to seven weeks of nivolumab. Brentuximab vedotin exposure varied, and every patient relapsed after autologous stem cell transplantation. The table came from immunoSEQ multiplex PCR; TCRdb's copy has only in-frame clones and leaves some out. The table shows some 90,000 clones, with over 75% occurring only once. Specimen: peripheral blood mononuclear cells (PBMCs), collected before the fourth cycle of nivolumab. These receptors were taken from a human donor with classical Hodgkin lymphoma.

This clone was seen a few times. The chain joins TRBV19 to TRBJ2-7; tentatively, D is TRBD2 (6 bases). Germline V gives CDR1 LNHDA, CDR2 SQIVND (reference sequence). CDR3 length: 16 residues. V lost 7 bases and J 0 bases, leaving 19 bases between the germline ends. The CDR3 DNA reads TGTGCCAGTATGGGTCTAGGACTATCTTACTCCTACGAGCAGTACTTC. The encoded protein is CASMGLGLSYSYEQYF. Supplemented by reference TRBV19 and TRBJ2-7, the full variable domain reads DGGITQSPKYLFRKEGQNVTLSCEQNLNHDAMYWYRQDPGQGLRLIYYSQIVNDFQKGDIAEGYSVSREKKESFPLTVTSAQKNPTAFYLCASMGLGLSYSYEQYFGPGTRLTVT.

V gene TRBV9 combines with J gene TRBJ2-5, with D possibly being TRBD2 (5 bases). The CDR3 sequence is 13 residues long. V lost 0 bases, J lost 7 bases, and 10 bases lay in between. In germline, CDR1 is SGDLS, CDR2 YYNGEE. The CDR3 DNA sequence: TGTGCCAGCAGCGTAGTTCTCGGAGGGACCCAGTACTTC. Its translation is CASSVVLGGTQYF.

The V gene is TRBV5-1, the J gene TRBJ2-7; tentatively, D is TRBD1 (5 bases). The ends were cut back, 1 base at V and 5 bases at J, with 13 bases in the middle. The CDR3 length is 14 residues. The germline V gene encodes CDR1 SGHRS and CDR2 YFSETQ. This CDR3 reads CASSLRQSYDEQYF. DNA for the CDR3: TGCGCCAGCAGCTTGCGACAGTCATATGACGAGCAGTACTTC.

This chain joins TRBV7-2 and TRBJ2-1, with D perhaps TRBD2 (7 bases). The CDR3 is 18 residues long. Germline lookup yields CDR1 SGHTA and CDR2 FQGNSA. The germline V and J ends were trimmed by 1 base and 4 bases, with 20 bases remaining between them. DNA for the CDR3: TGTGCCAGCAGCTTAGGTAGGAAGGGGGGAGGGGGTTACAATGAGCAGTTCTTC. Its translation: CASSLGRKGGGGYNEQFF.

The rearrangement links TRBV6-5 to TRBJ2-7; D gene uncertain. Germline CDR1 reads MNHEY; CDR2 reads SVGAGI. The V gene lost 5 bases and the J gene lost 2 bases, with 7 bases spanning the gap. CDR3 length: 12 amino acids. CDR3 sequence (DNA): TGTGCCAGCAGTGTTAGCCCCTACGAGCAGTACTTC. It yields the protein CASSVSPYEQYF.

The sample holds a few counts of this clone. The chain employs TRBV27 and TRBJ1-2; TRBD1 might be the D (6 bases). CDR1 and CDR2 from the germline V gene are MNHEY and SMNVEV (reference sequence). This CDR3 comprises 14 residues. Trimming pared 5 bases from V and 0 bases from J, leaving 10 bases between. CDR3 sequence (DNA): TGTGCCAGCAGTAGTAACAGGGCTAACTATGGCTACACCTTC. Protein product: CASSSNRANYGYTF.

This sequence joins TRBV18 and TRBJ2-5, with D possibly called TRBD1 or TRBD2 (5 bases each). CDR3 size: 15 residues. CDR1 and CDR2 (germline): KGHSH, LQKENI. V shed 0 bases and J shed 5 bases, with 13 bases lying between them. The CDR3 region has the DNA TGTGCCAGCTCACCACCGGGGCTGGGGACGGAGACCCAGTACTTC. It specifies CASSPPGLGTETQYF.

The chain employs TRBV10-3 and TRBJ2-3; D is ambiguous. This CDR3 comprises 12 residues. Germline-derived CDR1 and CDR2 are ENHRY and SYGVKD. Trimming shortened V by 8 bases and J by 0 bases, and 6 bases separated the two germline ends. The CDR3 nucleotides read TGTGCCATCGGGCAGAGCACAGATACGCAGTATTTT. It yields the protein CAIGQSTDTQYF.

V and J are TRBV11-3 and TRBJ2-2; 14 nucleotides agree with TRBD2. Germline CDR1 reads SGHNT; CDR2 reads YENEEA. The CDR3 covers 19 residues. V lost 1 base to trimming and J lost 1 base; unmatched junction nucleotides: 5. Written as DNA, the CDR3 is TGTGCCAGCAGCTTAGTGGGACTAGCGGGGGACCGGAACACCGGGGAGCTGTTTTTT. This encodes CASSLVGLAGDRNTGELFF.

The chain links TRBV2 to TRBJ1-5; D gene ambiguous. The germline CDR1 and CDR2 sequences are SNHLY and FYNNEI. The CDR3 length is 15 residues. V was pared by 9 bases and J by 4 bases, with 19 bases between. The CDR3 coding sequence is TGTGCCAGTAACCTGCAGAGTGCGGGTAATCAGCCCCAGCATTTT. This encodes CASNLQSAGNQPQHF.

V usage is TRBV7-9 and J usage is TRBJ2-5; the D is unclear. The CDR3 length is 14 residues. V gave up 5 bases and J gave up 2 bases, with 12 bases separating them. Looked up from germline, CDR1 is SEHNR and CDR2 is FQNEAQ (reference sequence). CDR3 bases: TGTGCCAGCAGCCGAAGGGCACTTCAAGAGACCCAGTACTTC. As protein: CASSRRALQETQYF. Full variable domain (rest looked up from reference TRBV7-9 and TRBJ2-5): DTGVSQNPRHKITKRGQNVTFRCDPISEHNRLYWYRQTLGQGPEFLTYFQNEAQLEKSRLLSDRFSAERPKGSFSTLEIQRTEQGDSAMYLCASSRRALQETQYFGPGTRLLVL.

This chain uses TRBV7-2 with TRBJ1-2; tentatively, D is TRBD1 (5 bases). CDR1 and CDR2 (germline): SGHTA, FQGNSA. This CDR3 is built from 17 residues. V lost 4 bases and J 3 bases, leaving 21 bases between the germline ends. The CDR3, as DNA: TGTGCCAGCAGCTCTTTTCCGGGGGGAACGGGGCACTATGGCTACACCTTC. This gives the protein CASSSFPGGTGHYGYTF.

The CDR3 region is CAISGGQGNSYEQYF. In DNA, the CDR3 is TGTGCCATCAGTGGGGGACAGGGGAATTCGTACGAGCAGTACTTC. The chain joins TRBV10-3 to TRBJ2-7; 10 bases fit TRBD1. There are 15 residues in the CDR3. Germline CDR1 and CDR2: ENHRY and SYGVKD. V trimming: 4 bases; J trimming: 4 bases; junction bases outside the gene matches: 7.

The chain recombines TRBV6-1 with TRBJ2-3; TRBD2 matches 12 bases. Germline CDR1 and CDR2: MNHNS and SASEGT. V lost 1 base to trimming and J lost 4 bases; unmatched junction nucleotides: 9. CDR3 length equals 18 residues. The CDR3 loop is CASSEGPGLAGLPDTQYF. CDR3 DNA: TGTGCCAGCAGTGAAGGTCCAGGACTAGCGGGGCTTCCAGATACGCAGTATTTT.